These 27 T cell receptor beta chains originate from one sample sequenced in a study of OX40 agonist ivuxolimab in advanced cancers. Data came from immunoSEQ multiplex PCR; TCRdb stores just in-frame clones and leaves some out. The table includes about 43,000 clones, around 87% detected once. The sequenced sample was CD4+ or CD8+ T cells sorted from blood, obtained in a trial of the OX40 agonist ivuxolimab. The receptors were sampled from an adult with an advanced solid tumor such as melanoma, head and neck, liver or kidney cancer.

This chain uses TRBV2 with TRBJ2-5; 10 bases align to TRBD2. The CDR3 has 18 residues. Germline CDR1 reads SNHLY; CDR2 reads FYNNEI. J was trimmed by 5 bases and V by 2 bases; bases with no gene match: 14. This chain's CDR3 is CASSELQGGTSVSETQYF. CDR3 in DNA: TGTGCCAGCAGTGAACTTCAGGGAGGGACTAGCGTCTCGGAGACCCAGTACTTC. Filled out from reference TRBV2 and TRBJ2-5, the complete variable domain reads EPEVTQTPSHQVTQMGQEVILRCVPISNHLYFYWYRQILGQKVEFLVSFYNNEISEKSEIFDDQFSVERPDGSNFTLKIRSTKLEDSAMYFCASSELQGGTSVSETQYFGPGTRLLVL.

A few counts support this clone. The chain is built from TRBV25-1 and TRBJ2-3; 7 bases align to TRBD1. The germline V gene has CDR1 MGHDK and CDR2 SYGVNS. The CDR3 covers 14 residues. J lost 4 bases, V lost 7 bases, and 8 bases had no gene match. Here the CDR3 reads CASNIDRDSDTQYF. The DNA for the CDR3 is TGTGCCAGCAATATCGACAGGGATTCAGATACGCAGTATTTT.

V is TRBV6-1 and J is TRBJ2-2, with D possibly TRBD2 on 5 matching bases. V was cut by 4 bases and J by 1 base, with 13 bases left in between. This CDR3 region has 16 residues. The germline gives CDR1 MNHNS, CDR2 SASEGT. For the CDR3, the DNA is TGTGCCAGCAGTGTCCCCGGACTGTTGAACACCGGGGAGCTGTTTTTT. Translation gives CASSVPGLLNTGELFF.

This clone was counted once. The V gene is TRBV18, the J gene TRBJ2-5, with TRBD2 as a possible D gene (6 bases). The J call could be wrong; TRBJ2-7 is a better fit for the DNA end. Germline values: CDR1 KGHSH, CDR2 LQKENI. The CDR3 covers 15 residues. The CDR3 DNA reads TGTGCCAGCTCACCACCAGCGGGCGGAATCTACGAGCAGTACTTC. It codes for CASSPPAGGIYEQYF.

The chain joins TRBV28 to TRBJ1-1; TRBD1 agrees at 7 bases. The germline gives CDR1 MDHEN, CDR2 SYDVKM. This CDR3 is built from 14 residues. Trimming took 4 bases from V and 7 from J; bases not matched to a gene: 9. The CDR3 nucleotides are TGTGCCAGCAGTTCCCAGGGGGAGGGGGGTGAAGCTTTCTTT. Amino acid sequence: CASSSQGEGGEAFF. Combining the CDR3 with reference TRBV28 and TRBJ1-1 gives the whole variable domain DVKVTQSSRYLVKRTGEKVFLECVQDMDHENMFWYRQDPGLGLRLIYFSYDVKMKEKGDIPEGYSVSREKKERFSLILESASTNQTSMYLCASSSQGEGGEAFFGQGTRLTVV.

This chain links TRBV6-1 with TRBJ1-5; D call uncertain. Germline loops: CDR1 MNHNS, CDR2 SASEGT. V was trimmed by 5 bases and J by 0 bases, leaving 11 bases between them. CDR3 length equals 15 residues. The CDR3 DNA reads as TGTGCCAGCAGTATAGAAGCATATAGCAATCAGCCCCAGCATTTT. Translating it yields CASSIEAYSNQPQHF.

The chain carries TRBV2 and TRBJ1-5; 8 bases map to TRBD1. Germline-derived CDR1 and CDR2 are SNHLY and FYNNEI. The trim removed 6 bases at V and 7 bases at J, leaving 5 bases unmatched. The CDR3 contains 13 residues. DNA for the CDR3: TGTGCCAGCAGCCCCGGACAGGGACAGCCCCAGCATTTT. Translated: CASSPGQGQPQHF.

The genes are TRBV28 and TRBJ1-5; tentative D call: TRBD1 (6 bases). The CDR3 runs 13 residues. Looked up from germline, CDR1 is MDHEN and CDR2 is SYDVKM. The V gene lost 7 bases and the J gene lost 6 bases, with 13 bases spanning the gap. This chain's CDR3 is CASTTGAGQPQHF. The CDR3 nucleotides read TGTGCCAGCACCACGGGGGCGGGTCAGCCCCAGCATTTT.

The V gene is TRBV4-1, the J gene TRBJ2-3; possible D gene TRBD1, 6 bases. This CDR3 is built from 13 residues. Germline V gene data show CDR1 as MGHRA and CDR2 as YSYEKL. Trimming took 3 bases from V and 7 from J, leaving 11 bases between them. CDR3 loop: CASSQTRGNTQYF. Here the CDR3 DNA reads TGCGCCAGCAGCCAGACGAGGGGGAATACGCAGTATTTT.

This rearrangement joins TRBV19 to TRBJ2-3, with 8 bases lining up with TRBD1. V was clipped by 7 bases and J by 3 bases; unmatched bases: 12. The CDR3 sequence is 16 residues long. Germline assignment: CDR1 LNHDA and CDR2 SQIVND (reference sequence). The CDR3 nucleotides are TGTGCCAGTAAGGATCTAAATCGACAGGGGACAGATACGCAGTATTTT. Translation gives CASKDLNRQGTDTQYF.

The J gene is TRBJ1-1, the V gene TRBV5-1; TRBD1 is a possible D gene (6 bases). Trimming took 2 bases from V and 5 from J, leaving 10 bases between them. The CDR3 has 13 residues. Germline values: CDR1 SGHRS, CDR2 YFSETQ. CDR3 sequence (DNA): TGCGCCAGCAGCTTTCCAGGGGCGACTGAAGCTTTCTTT. This sequence encodes CASSFPGATEAFF.

The rearrangement uses TRBV11-2 and TRBJ2-7, with TRBD2 as a possible D gene (6 bases). The germline gives CDR1 SGHAT, CDR2 FQNNGV. Trimming stripped 1 base from V and 0 bases from J, with 10 bases between. This CDR3 contains 15 residues. Here the CDR3 DNA reads TGTGCCAGCAGCTTAGCGGGACTGAGCTCCTACGAGCAGTACTTC. Its translation is CASSLAGLSSYEQYF. Full variable domain (remainder filled in from reference TRBV11-2 and TRBJ2-7): EAGVAQSPRYKIIEKRQSVAFWCNPISGHATLYWYQQILGQGPKLLIQFQNNGVVDDSQLPKDRFSAERLKGVDSTLKIQPAKLEDSAVYLCASSLAGLSSYEQYFGPGTRLTVT.

The chain uses TRBV11-3 and TRBJ2-1; 8 nucleotides match TRBD1. Per germline, CDR1 SGHNT and CDR2 YENEEA. The V gene end was trimmed by 5 bases and the J gene end by 7 bases; junction bases not matched to a gene: 13. The CDR3 totals 16 residues. CDR3 nucleotide sequence: TGTGCCAGCAGCCGTCTTCCCGGGACAGGTTTTAATGAGCAGTTCTTC. It specifies CASSRLPGTGFNEQFF.

V is TRBV5-6 and J is TRBJ2-5, with TRBD2 matching over 7 bases. Germline V lookup: CDR1 SGHDT, CDR2 YYEEEE. This CDR3 spans 15 amino acids. V lost 4 bases, J lost 4 bases, and 10 bases stayed unmatched. CDR3 in amino acids: CASSRRGAGRETQYF. The DNA of the CDR3 is TGTGCCAGCAGCCGTAGGGGAGCGGGACGAGAGACCCAGTACTTC.

V and J are TRBV2 and TRBJ1-6; the D is unclear. Germline V CDR1 and CDR2: SNHLY, FYNNEI. V lost 4 bases and J lost 7, with 8 bases in between. This CDR3 region has 13 residues. CDR3 sequence reads: CASSGSPNSPLHF. CDR3 nucleotide sequence: TGTGCCAGCAGTGGGAGTCCGAATTCACCCCTCCACTTT.

This clone was observed a handful of times. This chain joins TRBV6-1 and TRBJ2-7; tentative D call: TRBD1 (6 bases). Germline CDR1 MNHNS, CDR2 SASEGT. Trimming shortened V by 2 bases and J by 3 bases, and 11 bases separated the two germline ends. The CDR3 length is 14 residues. The CDR3 spells CASSEYGQFYEQYF. In DNA form, the CDR3 reads TGTGCCAGCAGTGAATATGGACAGTTCTACGAGCAGTACTTC.

With respect to this clone: The junction and the germline gene differ at one end; a read error may be behind it. The J gene is TRBJ2-6, the V gene TRBV7-8, with D perhaps TRBD1 (5 bases). The germline gives CDR1 SGHVS, CDR2 FQNEAQ. The CDR3 length is 15 residues. For the CDR3, the DNA is TGTGCCAGCGGCTTAGGGTACTCTGGGGCCAACGTCCTGGCTTTC. Translation gives CASGLGYSGANVLAF.

The chain employs TRBV18 and TRBJ2-1; the match to TRBD2 covers 9 bases. Germline CDR1 is KGHSH and CDR2 is LQKENI. This CDR3 spans 16 amino acids. J lost 0 bases, V lost 3 bases, and 3 bases had no gene match. CDR3 amino acids: CASSPLTSGSYNEQFF. CDR3 nucleotides: TGTGCCAGCTCACCCTTGACTAGCGGCTCCTACAATGAGCAGTTCTTC.

This clone was counted once. The chain recombines TRBV5-1 with TRBJ2-2; D remains ambiguous. The CDR3 runs 13 residues. The ends were cut back, 0 bases at V and 8 bases at J, with 8 bases in the middle. The germline V gene encodes CDR1 SGHRS and CDR2 YFSETQ. CDR3 amino acids: CASSLAVEGELFF. For the CDR3, the DNA is TGCGCCAGCAGCTTGGCCGTAGAAGGGGAGCTGTTTTTT.

This clone occurred many times. V is TRBV11-2 and J is TRBJ1-4; D possibly corresponds to TRBD1 (6 bases). CDR3 length: 14 amino acids. Trimming left V 5 bases short and J 7 bases short, with 14 bases between. Germline CDR1 and CDR2: SGHAT and FQNNGV. CDR3 nucleotides: TGTGCCAGCAGCCCGAAAGGGGGAGCTGAAAAACTGTTTTTT. This encodes CASSPKGGAEKLFF.

The chain uses TRBV18 and TRBJ2-4; 8 nucleotides agree with TRBD1. V was pared by 0 bases and J by 0 bases, with 7 bases of the junction left unmatched. The CDR3 is 18 amino acids. CDR1 KGHSH and CDR2 LQKENI come from the germline V gene. The CDR3 loop reads CASSPPRTGQIAKNIQYF. CDR3 nucleotides: TGTGCCAGCTCACCACCCCGGACAGGGCAAATAGCCAAAAACATTCAGTACTTC.

This sequence joins TRBV5-5 and TRBJ2-7; D ambiguous. The V gene's germline CDR1 is SGHKS and CDR2 YYEKEE (reference sequence). Trimming removed 0 bases at V and 2 bases at J, with 6 bases between. The CDR3 sequence is 13 residues long. CDR3 bases: TGTGCCAGCAGCTTGGCTCGACCCTACGAGCAGTACTTC. This codes for CASSLARPYEQYF.

The genes are TRBV5-1 and TRBJ2-7, with 7 bases fitting TRBD1. V was pared by 3 bases and J by 3 bases, with 6 bases of the junction left unmatched. CDR1 and CDR2 from the germline V gene are SGHRS and YFSETQ. The CDR3 runs to 14 residues. CDR3 DNA sequence: TGCGCCAGCAGCTCTTCAGGGGGTGTCTACGAGCAGTACTTC. Its translation is CASSSSGGVYEQYF. Variable domain in full (rest from reference TRBV5-1 and TRBJ2-7): KAGVTQTPRYLIKTRGQQVTLSCSPISGHRSVSWYQQTPGQGLQFLFEYFSETQRNKGNFPGRFSGRQFSNSRSEMNVSTLELGDSALYLCASSSSGGVYEQYFGPGTRLTVT.

The chain links TRBV28 to TRBJ2-3, with a weak D call TRBD2 (6 bases). Between the trimmed V and J ends, which lost 5 bases and 0 bases, there was a span of 18 bases. Germline V gives CDR1 MDHEN, CDR2 SYDVKM. The CDR3 totals 17 residues. The CDR3 DNA sequence: TGTGCCAGCAGTCCTGGGACTCTCGCTTCTAGCACAGATACGCAGTATTTT. Translation gives CASSPGTLASSTDTQYF.

V is TRBV7-6 and J is TRBJ1-1; no clear D gene. Trimming removed 1 base at V and 1 base at J, with 4 bases between. The germline V gene encodes CDR1 SGHVS and CDR2 FNYEAQ. The CDR3 length is 13 residues. This CDR3 reads CASSLDRNTEAFF. CDR3 DNA sequence: TGTGCCAGCAGCTTAGACCGGAACACTGAAGCTTTCTTT.

The chain uses TRBV9 and TRBJ2-1; D gene unclear. The CDR3 runs to 16 residues. Germline values: CDR1 SGDLS, CDR2 YYNGEE. V was clipped by 0 bases and J by 5 bases, with 15 bases between them. The CDR3 region is CASSVESTQYDNEQFF. CDR3 DNA: TGTGCCAGCAGCGTAGAAAGTACACAATACGACAATGAGCAGTTCTTC.

V gene TRBV25-1 combines with J gene TRBJ1-5; D uncertain. CDR1 is MGHDK and CDR2 is SYGVNS in the germline V gene. CDR3 length: 15 residues. Trimming removed 5 bases from V and 1 base from J, with 12 bases in between. DNA for the CDR3: TGTGCCAGCAGTCCCACGGACGGAAGCAATCAGCCCCAGCATTTT. Protein sequence: CASSPTDGSNQPQHF. Looking up the rest from reference TRBV25-1 and TRBJ1-5 gives the full variable domain: EADIYQTPRYLVIGTGKKITLECSQTMGHDKMYWYQQDPGMELHLIHYSYGVNSTEKGDLSSESTVSRIRTEHFPLTLESARPSHTSQYLCASSPTDGSNQPQHFGDGTRLSIL.